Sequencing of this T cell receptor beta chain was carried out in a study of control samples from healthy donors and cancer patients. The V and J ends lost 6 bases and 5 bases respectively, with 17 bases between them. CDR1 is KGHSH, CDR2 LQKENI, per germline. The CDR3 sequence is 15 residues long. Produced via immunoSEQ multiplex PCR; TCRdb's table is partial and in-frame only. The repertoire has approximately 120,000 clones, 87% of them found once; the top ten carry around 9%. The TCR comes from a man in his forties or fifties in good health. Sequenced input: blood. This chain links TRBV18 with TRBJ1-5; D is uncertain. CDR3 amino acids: CASSPDRGWDQPQHF. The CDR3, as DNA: TGTGCCAGCTCGCCGGACCGGGGTTGGGATCAGCCCCAGCATTTT.